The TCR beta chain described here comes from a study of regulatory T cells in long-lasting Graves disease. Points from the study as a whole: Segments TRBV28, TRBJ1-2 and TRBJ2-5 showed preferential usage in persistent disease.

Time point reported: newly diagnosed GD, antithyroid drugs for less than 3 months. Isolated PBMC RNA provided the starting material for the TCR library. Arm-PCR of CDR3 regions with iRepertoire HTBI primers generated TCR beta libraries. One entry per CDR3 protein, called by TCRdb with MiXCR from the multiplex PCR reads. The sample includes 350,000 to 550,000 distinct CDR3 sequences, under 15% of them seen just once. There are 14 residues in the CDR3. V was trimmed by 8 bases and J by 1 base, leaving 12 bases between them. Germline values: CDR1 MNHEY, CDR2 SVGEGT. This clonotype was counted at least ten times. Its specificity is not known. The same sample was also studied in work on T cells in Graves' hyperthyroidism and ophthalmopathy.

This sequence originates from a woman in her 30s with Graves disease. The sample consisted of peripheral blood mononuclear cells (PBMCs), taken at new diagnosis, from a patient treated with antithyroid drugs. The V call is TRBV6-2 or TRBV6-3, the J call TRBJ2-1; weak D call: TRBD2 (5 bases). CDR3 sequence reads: CASGLGSSYNEQFF. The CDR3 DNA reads TGTGCCAGCGGACTGGGAAGTTCCTACAATGAGCAGTTCTTC.